Below are 27 T cell receptor beta chains sequenced from a single sample in a study of regulatory T cells in long-lasting Graves disease. iRepertoire HTBI primers and Arm-PCR of CDR3 regions built TCR beta libraries. TCRdb re-called the multiplex PCR reads through MiXCR, storing one row per CDR3 protein. The sample includes roughly 560,000 distinct CDR3 sequences, about 11% seen only once; the top ten take over 7%. Time point defined: newly diagnosed GD, antithyroid drugs for less than 3 months. With RNA extracted from PBMCs as input, the TCR library was made. These data also featured in a second study, about T cells in Graves' hyperthyroidism and ophthalmopathy.

The sample here was peripheral blood mononuclear cells (PBMCs), taken at new diagnosis, from a patient treated with antithyroid drugs. Receptors were obtained from a young woman with Graves disease.

This clonotype was recorded a few times. The chain couples TRBV5-1 to TRBJ1-2; unclear D gene. This CDR3 contains 15 residues. Trimming stripped 1 base from V and 0 bases from J, with 10 bases between. Per the germline V gene, CDR1 is SGHRS and CDR2 is YFSETQ. CDR3 DNA: TGCGCCAGCAGCTTGCCCCGGGCCTCTAACTATGGCTACACCTTC. Residues: CASSLPRASNYGYTF.

This clonotype was picked up many times. The V call is TRBV27, the J call TRBJ2-7; 7 bases map to TRBD2. The trim removed 1 base at V and 2 bases at J, leaving 5 bases unmatched. Germline V gene sequence: CDR1 MNHEY, CDR2 SMNVEV (reference sequence). CDR3 length: 15 residues. Here the CDR3 DNA reads TGTGCCAGCAGTTTATTGGGGGGACTAACCTACGAGCAGTACTTC. Residues: CASSLLGGLTYEQYF.

The V call is TRBV6-2 or TRBV6-3, the J call TRBJ1-1; tentative D call: TRBD1 (5 bases). V lost 2 bases and J lost 5, with 24 bases in between. This CDR3 comprises 18 residues. CDR1 and CDR2 (germline): MNHEY, SVGEGT. The CDR3 spells CASSYNYQGAQRGTEAFF. The CDR3 nucleotides are TGTGCCAGCAGTTACAATTATCAAGGGGCGCAGAGAGGGACTGAAGCTTTCTTT.

The sample holds a few counts of this clonotype. For the CDR3, the DNA is TGCGCCAGCAGCCTCCGGGACAGACAAGAGACCCAGTACTTC. As protein: CASSLRDRQETQYF. The rearrangement joins TRBV5-1 to TRBJ2-5; TRBD1 agrees at 7 bases. V trimming: 4 bases; J trimming: 2 bases; junction bases outside the gene matches: 5. Germline V gives CDR1 SGHRS, CDR2 YFSETQ. This CDR3 region has 14 residues. Full variable domain (missing parts from reference TRBV5-1 and TRBJ2-5): KAGVTQTPRYLIKTRGQQVTLSCSPISGHRSVSWYQQTPGQGLQFLFEYFSETQRNKGNFPGRFSGRQFSNSRSEMNVSTLELGDSALYLCASSLRDRQETQYFGPGTRLLVL.

V usage is TRBV10-3 and J usage is TRBJ2-3; D may be TRBD1 (6 bases). From germline, CDR1 is ENHRY and CDR2 SYGVKD. The CDR3 is 13 amino acids. Trimming pared 5 bases from V and 5 bases from J, leaving 11 bases between. The CDR3 sequence: CAISYHRVDTQYF. In DNA form, the CDR3 reads TGTGCCATCAGTTACCACAGGGTAGATACGCAGTATTTT.

This clonotype was found a few times. The junction does not match germline at one end; this may be a read error. This chain uses TRBV3-1 with TRBJ2-5, with D tentatively TRBD2 (5 bases). CDR3 length: 15 residues. Germline values: CDR1 LGHDT, CDR2 YNNKEL (reference sequence). The CDR3 DNA follows: TGTGCCAGCAACCCGAATCCGAGTAGCGCAGAGACCCACTACTTC. Translated, it gives CASNPNPSSAETHYF.

This clonotype was detected many times. The chain joins TRBV7-9 to TRBJ2-7; D remains ambiguous. This CDR3 spans 12 amino acids. Germline values: CDR1 SEHNR, CDR2 FQNEAQ (reference sequence). V was shortened by 3 bases and J by 6 bases, with 9 bases between the two germline ends. The CDR3 bases are TGTGCCAGCAGCTTGGGCAACGGCGAGCAGTACTTC. It specifies CASSLGNGEQYF.

This clonotype has only a few counts. A far larger clone is only one base removed, so a read error is likely. The J gene is TRBJ1-1, the V gene TRBV5-1; D not resolved. Germline V gene lookup returns CDR1 SGHRS and CDR2 YFSETQ. This CDR3 is 13 amino acids long. CDR3 nucleotides: TGTGTCAGCAGCTTGGACCTGAACACTGAAGCTTTCTTT. It codes for CVSSLDLNTEAFF.

This chain links TRBV12-3 or TRBV12-4 with TRBJ2-1; no reliable D call. Trimming cost V 1 base and J 12 bases, with 10 bases left between them. This CDR3 spans 12 amino acids. The CDR3 bases are TGTGCCAGCAGTTTAGTGGGGTGGGGGCAGTTCTTC. Protein sequence: CASSLVGWGQFF.

Many counts were recorded for this clonotype. V usage is TRBV7-9 and J usage is TRBJ2-7; maybe TRBD1 (7 bases). The germline gives CDR1 SEHNR, CDR2 FQNEAQ (reference sequence). The ends were cut back, 5 bases at V and 0 bases at J, with 20 bases in the middle. The CDR3 length is 17 residues. CDR3 region: CASSPSFVRGDSYEQYF. The CDR3 bases are TGTGCCAGCAGCCCCTCATTCGTCAGGGGGGACTCCTACGAGCAGTACTTC.

Concerning this clonotype itself: Compared with germline, one end of the junction differs, possibly owing to a read error. The chain is built from TRBV7-2 and TRBJ1-6; possibly TRBD1 for D (5 bases). The CDR3 extends over 13 amino acids. CDR1 and CDR2 from the germline V gene are SGHTA and FQGNSA. In DNA, the CDR3 is TGTGCCAACAGCCGCGGGGGGAATTCACCCCTCCACTTT. Its protein is CANSRGGNSPLHF.

The sample holds many counts of this clonotype. The gene calls are TRBV5-1 and TRBJ2-7; the match to TRBD2 covers 8 bases. V dropped 4 bases and J dropped 6; count of bases not matched to a gene: 12. The CDR3 length is 15 residues. Germline values: CDR1 SGHRS, CDR2 YFSETQ. The chain's CDR3 is CASSRVAGTEGEQYF. Here the CDR3 DNA reads TGCGCCAGCAGCCGTGTAGCGGGAACGGAGGGCGAGCAGTACTTC.

In this sample, this clonotype turned up many times. The chain joins TRBV4-2 to TRBJ2-2; TRBD2 agrees at 10 bases. With V trimmed by 0 bases and J by 1 base, 8 bases remained unmatched. Looked up from germline, CDR1 is LGHNA and CDR2 is YNFKEQ. This CDR3 has 19 amino acids. The CDR3, as DNA: TGTGCCAGCAGCCAAGAAGTATCAGGACTAGCGGAGAACACCGGGGAGCTGTTTTTT. Protein sequence: CASSQEVSGLAENTGELFF.

This clonotype came up many times. The V and J genes are TRBV6-1 and TRBJ2-1; TRBD2 agrees at 10 bases. Germline trimming cut 7 bases from V and 6 bases from J; bases unmatched to any gene: 6. The CDR3 covers 14 residues. The germline V gene has CDR1 MNHNS and CDR2 SASEGT. CDR3 bases: TGTGCCAGCATCCGAGCGGGAGGGCCCAATGAGCAGTTCTTC. Translation gives CASIRAGGPNEQFF.

In this sample, this clonotype turned up many times. This sequence joins TRBV20-1 and TRBJ1-2, with TRBD1 matching over 8 bases. J lost 0 bases, V lost 0 bases, and 15 bases had no gene match. CDR1 and CDR2 from the germline V gene are DFQATT and SNEGSKA (reference sequence). The CDR3 extends over 19 amino acids. The CDR3 DNA reads TGCAGTGCTAGAGAAGAATGGGGGACAGGCCACTACGCTAACTATGGCTACACCTTC. Its protein product is CSAREEWGTGHYANYGYTF.

Regarding this clonotype: The junction departs from the called germline gene at one end, perhaps through a read error. The V and J genes are TRBV9 and TRBJ1-4; the D gene is possibly TRBD1 (6 bases). CDR1 is SGDLS, CDR2 YYNGEE, per germline. This CDR3 spans 15 amino acids. CDR3 bases: TGTGCCAGCAGCCCCGGGGGGGCAACAAATGAAAAACTGTTTTTT. Its translation: CASSPGGATNEKLFF.

This clonotype was recorded at least ten times. The chain carries TRBV27 and TRBJ1-2, with 7 bases identical to TRBD1. The CDR3 spans 13 residues. V was pared by 6 bases and J by 5 bases, with 6 bases of the junction left unmatched. Germline V gene sequence: CDR1 MNHEY, CDR2 SMNVEV (reference sequence). CDR3 DNA: TGTGCCAGCAGCTCCCGGGACAGATATGGCTACACCTTC. As protein: CASSSRDRYGYTF.

This clonotype showed up just a few times. J is TRBJ2-1 and V is TRBV20-1, with TRBD1 matching 7 bases. The CDR3 covers 14 residues. The germline gives CDR1 DFQATT, CDR2 SNEGSKA (reference sequence). J gave up 3 bases and V 6 bases, and 8 bases lay outside the gene matches. CDR3 sequence: CSANQGVDYNEQFF. The CDR3 DNA follows: TGCAGTGCAAACCAGGGGGTTGACTACAATGAGCAGTTCTTC.

At least ten counts were recorded for this clonotype. The J gene is TRBJ2-4, the V gene TRBV29-1; possible D gene TRBD2, 5 bases. The CDR3 length is 11 residues. The V gene lost 7 bases and the J gene lost 3 bases, with 7 bases spanning the gap. In germline, CDR1 is SQVTM, CDR2 ANQGSEA. This CDR3 reads CSGGFKNIQYF. The CDR3 DNA is TGCAGCGGAGGGTTCAAAAACATTCAGTACTTC.

This clonotype has a count of ten or more. The chain combines TRBV6-5 with TRBJ1-5, with D uncertain. The CDR3 covers 15 residues. Germline V gene sequence: CDR1 MNHEY, CDR2 SVGAGI. V was shortened by 2 bases and J by 0 bases, with 8 bases between the two germline ends. The chain's CDR3 is CASSYHSLSNQPQHF. The CDR3 nucleotides read TGTGCCAGCAGTTACCACAGCCTTAGCAATCAGCCCCAGCATTTT.

Regarding this clonotype: Since a much larger clone is just one base distant, this may be a read error. The V call is TRBV13, the J call TRBJ2-1, with D unclear. Germline loops: CDR1 PRHDT, CDR2 FYEKMQ (reference sequence). The CDR3 is 15 amino acids. The CDR3 DNA reads as TGTGCCAGCAGCCCGCCGGGCCAGCTCGACAATGGGCAGTTCTTC. Translating gives CASSPPGQLDNGQFF.

V is TRBV5-1 and J is TRBJ2-7; D might be TRBD1 (7 bases). The CDR3 consists of 16 residues. Trimming left V 1 base short and J 3 bases short, with 17 bases between. CDR1 is SGHRS, CDR2 YFSETQ, per germline. The CDR3 sequence: CASSLPHGGQYYEQYF. The CDR3 bases are TGCGCCAGCAGCTTGCCCCACGGGGGACAGTACTACGAGCAGTACTTC.

This clonotype was seen at least ten times. One end of the junction does not line up with germline, which may come from a read error. V and J are TRBV5-1 and TRBJ2-2; perhaps TRBD2 as D (5 bases). CDR1 and CDR2 from the germline V gene are SGHRS and YFSETQ. The CDR3 has 14 amino acids. CDR3 bases: TGTGCCAGCAGCCGCAACACCGAGGGCGGGGAGCTGTTTTTT. Translated: CASSRNTEGGELFF.

At least ten counts were recorded for this clonotype. The chain links TRBV29-1 to TRBJ2-1; D call uncertain. Trimming took 3 bases from V and 3 from J, leaving 6 bases between them. Germline V gene sequence: CDR1 SQVTM, CDR2 ANQGSEA. The CDR3 runs 12 residues. The CDR3 is CSVEYIYNEQFF. The DNA for the CDR3 is TGCAGCGTTGAGTACATCTACAATGAGCAGTTCTTC.

There are many counts of this clonotype. This chain connects TRBV11-2 to TRBJ2-5; no firm D call. Trimming took off 2 bases at V and 5 bases at J, with 9 bases between the two ends. Germline V gives CDR1 SGHAT, CDR2 FQNNGV. The CDR3 spans 13 residues. CDR3 protein: CASSLILFETQYF. The CDR3, as DNA: TGTGCCAGCAGCTTAATCCTCTTTGAGACCCAGTACTTC.

V gene TRBV7-9 combines with J gene TRBJ2-1; D is undetermined. CDR1 SEHNR and CDR2 FQNEAQ come from the germline V gene (reference sequence). The CDR3 is 15 amino acids. V gave up 1 base and J gave up 4 bases, with 11 bases separating them. Here the CDR3 DNA reads TGTGCCAGCAGCTTAGTTTATACTTCTTACAATGAGCAGTTCTTC. This translates into CASSLVYTSYNEQFF.

There are many counts of this clonotype. This rearrangement joins TRBV11-2 to TRBJ2-2, with TRBD2 matching over 8 bases. CDR1 is SGHAT and CDR2 is FQNNGV in the germline V gene. CDR3 size: 17 residues. Trimming at V came to 0 bases and at J to 5 bases, leaving 8 bases not matched to a gene. The DNA of the CDR3 is TGTGCCAGCAGCTTAGATCAAGCGGGAGTGTATACCGGGGAGCTGTTTTTT. It yields the protein CASSLDQAGVYTGELFF.